Below, 2 T cell receptor beta chains from the same sample are listed, as sequenced in a study of T-cell memory formation after mild COVID-19. Via MiXCR, TCRdb re-called the 5' RACE reads, giving one row per CDR3 protein. This sample has roughly 370,000 distinct CDR3 sequences, with 15% to 20% found just once. Sequenced sample: PBMCs or a T cell subset sorted from them (not recorded which). Every receptor here comes from a man aged 18 to 30 who had mild COVID-19 (a few samples of this study predate the infection). Cell type and time point are not known.

In its sample, this clonotype was seen a few times. The chain links TRBV7-3 to TRBJ1-1, with D possibly matching TRBD1 (5 bases). CDR3 length equals 12 residues. Trimming removed 5 bases at V and 9 bases at J, with 13 bases between. The germline gives CDR1 SGHTA, CDR2 FQGTGA. This chain's CDR3 is CASSPQGPKAFF. Here the CDR3 DNA reads TGTGCCAGCAGCCCGCAGGGACCCAAAGCTTTCTTT.

This clonotype was seen ten or more times. This rearrangement joins TRBV20-1 to TRBJ2-7, with 11 bases aligning to TRBD2. CDR1 is DFQATT and CDR2 is SNEGSKA in the germline V gene (reference sequence). Trimming took 8 bases from V and 7 from J; bases not matched to a gene: 16. The CDR3 is 15 residues long. The CDR3 loop reads CSTPAPLAGGEEQYF. The CDR3 DNA reads as TGCAGTACCCCAGCCCCCCTAGCGGGGGGAGAGGAGCAGTACTTC.